The entry below gives a single TCR beta chain sequence along with its context. The germline CDR1 and CDR2 sequences are LGHNA and YNFKEQ. The junction had 1 base not matched to a gene; V was cut back by 2 bases and J by 5 bases. This CDR3 has 13 residues. The sample is drawn from a study of blood T cell repertoires in COVID-19. Study as a whole: Acute and convalescent COVID-19 samples came from the United States, Italy and Spain. PBMCs, B-cell-depleted T cells, or T cells were the source of the cDNA or gDNA that made up the material.

As originally analysed: Reference gene primer amplification gave nucleated cell count estimates. Profiling relied on immunoSEQ multiplex PCR, and the TCRdb table lists in-frame clones only, not all of them. V and J calls and clone size are as listed in that table; D and trimming were resolved from the DNA. The repertoire includes roughly 80,000 clones, roughly 87% of them detected once, and about 12% sits in the top ten. The sequence came from a man aged 80 or over with acute or convalescent COVID-19. V gene TRBV4-2 combines with J gene TRBJ2-7, with 9 bases matching TRBD1. Sequenced sample: peripheral blood. Written as DNA, the CDR3 is TGTGCCAGCAGCCAACGACAGGGGGACGAGCAGTACTTC. Its protein product is CASSQRQGDEQYF.